This TCR beta chain is from a study of breast tumors, draining lymph nodes, adjacent tissues (dated by TCRdb to 2016 to 2018). A note on the overall study: The study compared TCR beta repertoires across tumor, adjacent nontumor tissue and axillary lymph nodes from breast cancer patients. In human breast cancer, the study set out to assess how tumor, surrounding tissue and draining lymph node repertoires relate to one another and whether T cells might be exchanged between them. The paper as a whole reports these results and caveats: Rather than being directly demonstrated, the conclusion that tumor T cells originate in lymph nodes was presented as consistent with a hypothesis. Tumor and nontumor tissue repertoires were found to be significantly more similar in luminal-like than in basal-like breast cancer. The data were considered consistent with the idea that most tumor T cells come from the lymph node and then expand in tumor tissue. T-cell repertoire diversity in tumors was found to be lower than in lymph nodes but higher than in nontumor tissue, and preferential V and J gene usage was observed.

The axillary draining lymph nodes of breast cancer patients were the source of the lymph node samples. The V and J ends are trimmed by 5 bases and 0 bases, leaving 17 bases between them. The CDR3 goes from the cysteine to the phenylalanine over 17 residues. Only the CDR3 region is kept as DNA, spanning 51 bases read in frame from base 1. CDR1 and CDR2 are drawn from the germline V gene: SGHAT, FQNNGV. As concerns this clonotype: Its antigen is not yet known. It has no much larger one-base neighbor in the sample; base qualities were not kept.

Sequencing used an Illumina HiSeq 2000. Multiplex PCR amplification was used to build the TCR beta chain libraries. The amplified TCR beta chain products were analyzed by high-throughput sequencing. TCRdb passed the public sequencing reads through fastp at Q25 and MiXCR, retaining productive beta sequences. Identical CDR3 protein sequences are pooled into one entry, listed with their most common genes and DNA. In all, the sample holds 120,000 or so distinct CDR3 sequences, and about 20% of those were seen once. The ten largest clones add up to around 3.5% of the sample. Input material: axillary lymph node tissue. This chain joins TRBV11-2 to TRBJ2-1; TRBD2 is possibly the D segment (5 matching bases). The TCR originated in a female donor with breast cancer. Some clones in this sample may be carry-over from other donors' samples. For the CDR3, the sequence is CASSPNLASNSYNEQFF. The sequenced DNA is TGTGCCAGCAGCCCAAACCTGGCTAGCAACTCCTACAATGAGCAGTTCTTC.